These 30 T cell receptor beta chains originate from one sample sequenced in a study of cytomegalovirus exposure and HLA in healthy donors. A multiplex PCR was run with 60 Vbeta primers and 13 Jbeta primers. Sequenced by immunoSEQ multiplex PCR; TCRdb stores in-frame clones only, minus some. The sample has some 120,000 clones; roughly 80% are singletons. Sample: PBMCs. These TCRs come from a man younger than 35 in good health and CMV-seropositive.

CDR3 amino acids: CASSTGELYNSPLHF. The CDR3 DNA reads as TGTGCCAGCAGCACAGGGGAGCTCTATAATTCACCCCTCCACTTT. V usage is TRBV2 and J usage is TRBJ1-6; the match to TRBD1 covers 7 bases. CDR1 and CDR2 from the germline V gene are SNHLY and FYNNEI. V lost 6 bases and J lost 3; bases outside the gene matches: 5. The CDR3 contains 15 residues.

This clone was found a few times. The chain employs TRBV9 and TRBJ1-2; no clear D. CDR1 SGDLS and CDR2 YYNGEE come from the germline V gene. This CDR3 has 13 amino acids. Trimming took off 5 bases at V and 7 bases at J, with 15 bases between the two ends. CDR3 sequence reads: CASSVLQEGGYTF. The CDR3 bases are TGTGCCAGCAGTGTACTACAAGAGGGTGGCTACACCTTC. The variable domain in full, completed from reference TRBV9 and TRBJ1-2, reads DSGVTQTPKHLITATGQRVTLRCSPRSGDLSVYWYQQSLDQGLQFLIQYYNGEERAKGNILERFSAQQFPDLHSELNLSSLELGDSALYFCASSVLQEGGYTFGSGTRLTVV.

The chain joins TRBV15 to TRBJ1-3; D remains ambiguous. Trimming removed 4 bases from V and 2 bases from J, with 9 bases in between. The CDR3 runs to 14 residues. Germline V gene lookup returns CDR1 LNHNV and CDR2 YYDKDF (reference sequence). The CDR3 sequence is CATSKSDTGNTIYF. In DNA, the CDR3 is TGTGCCACCAGCAAGTCAGACACTGGAAACACCATATATTTT.

The CDR3: CASSSGQGYEQYF. The CDR3 nucleotides read TGCGCCAGCAGCTCTGGACAGGGCTACGAGCAGTACTTC. The V call is TRBV5-1, the J call TRBJ2-7; 8 nucleotides match TRBD1. Per the germline V gene, CDR1 is SGHRS and CDR2 is YFSETQ. V lost 3 bases to trimming and J lost 3 bases; unmatched junction nucleotides: 2. CDR3 length: 13 amino acids.

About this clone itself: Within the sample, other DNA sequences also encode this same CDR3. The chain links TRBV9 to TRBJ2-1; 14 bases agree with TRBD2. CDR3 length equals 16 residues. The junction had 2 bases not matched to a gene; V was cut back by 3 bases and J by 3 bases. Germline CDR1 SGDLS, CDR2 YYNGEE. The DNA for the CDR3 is TGTGCCAGCAGCGGCGGGACTAGCGGGGGCTACAATGAGCAGTTCTTC. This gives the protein CASSGGTSGGYNEQFF. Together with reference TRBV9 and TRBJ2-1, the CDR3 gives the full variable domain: DSGVTQTPKHLITATGQRVTLRCSPRSGDLSVYWYQQSLDQGLQFLIQYYNGEERAKGNILERFSAQQFPDLHSELNLSSLELGDSALYFCASSGGTSGGYNEQFFGPGTRLTVL.

The CDR3 sequence: CASRPTFEMNYGYTF. CDR3 DNA: TGTGCCAGCAGGCCCACTTTCGAGATGAACTATGGCTACACCTTC. This chain links TRBV11-2 with TRBJ1-2; D remains ambiguous. This CDR3 has 15 residues. Germline V lookup: CDR1 SGHAT, CDR2 FQNNGV. Trimming removed 6 bases at V and 2 bases at J, with 16 bases between.

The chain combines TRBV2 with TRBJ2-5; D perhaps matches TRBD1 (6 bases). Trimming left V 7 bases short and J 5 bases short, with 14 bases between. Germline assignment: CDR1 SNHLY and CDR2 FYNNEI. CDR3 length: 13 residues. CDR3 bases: TGTGCCAGCACCCAACAGGGATTGGAGACCCAGTACTTC. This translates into CASTQQGLETQYF.

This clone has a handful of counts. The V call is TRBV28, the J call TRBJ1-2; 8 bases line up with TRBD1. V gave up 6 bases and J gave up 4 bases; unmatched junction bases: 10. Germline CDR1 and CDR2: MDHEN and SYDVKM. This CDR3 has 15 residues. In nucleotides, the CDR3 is TGTGCCAGCAGCCCTTCGGGGACAGGCTCCTATGGCTACACCTTC. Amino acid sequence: CASSPSGTGSYGYTF.

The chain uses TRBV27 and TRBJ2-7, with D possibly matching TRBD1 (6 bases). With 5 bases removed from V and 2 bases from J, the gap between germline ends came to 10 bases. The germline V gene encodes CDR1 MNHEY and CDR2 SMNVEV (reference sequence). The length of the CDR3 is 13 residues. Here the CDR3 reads CASSIDRTYEQYF. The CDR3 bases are TGTGCCAGCAGTATCGACAGGACCTACGAGCAGTACTTC.

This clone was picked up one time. The CDR3 is CASSEVRGGDTQYF. As DNA, the CDR3 is TGTGCCAGCAGTGAAGTGCGGGGGGGGGATACGCAGTATTTT. This chain connects TRBV6-1 to TRBJ2-3; 9 positions agree with TRBD2. V gave up 1 base and J gave up 6 bases; unmatched junction bases: 2. CDR3 length: 14 residues. Germline V lookup: CDR1 MNHNS, CDR2 SASEGT.

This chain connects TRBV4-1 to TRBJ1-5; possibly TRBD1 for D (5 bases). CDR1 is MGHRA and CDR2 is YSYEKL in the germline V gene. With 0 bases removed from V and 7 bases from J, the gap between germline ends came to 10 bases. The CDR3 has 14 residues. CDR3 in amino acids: CASSQDQGGQPQHF. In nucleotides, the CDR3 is TGCGCCAGCAGCCAAGATCAGGGAGGACAGCCCCAGCATTTT.

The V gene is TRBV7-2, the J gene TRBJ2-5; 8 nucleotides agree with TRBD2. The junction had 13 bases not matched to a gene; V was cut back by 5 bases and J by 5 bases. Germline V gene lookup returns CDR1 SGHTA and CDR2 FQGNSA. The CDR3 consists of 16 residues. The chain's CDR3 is CASSPRAGGPEETQYF. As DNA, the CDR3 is TGTGCCAGCAGCCCACGGGCGGGGGGCCCCGAGGAGACCCAGTACTTC. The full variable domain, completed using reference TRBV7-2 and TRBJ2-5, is GAGVSQSPSNKVTEKGKDVELRCDPISGHTALYWYRQSLGQGLEFLIYFQGNSAPDKSGLPSDRFSAERTGGSVSTLTIQRTQQEDSAVYLCASSPRAGGPEETQYFGPGTRLLVL.

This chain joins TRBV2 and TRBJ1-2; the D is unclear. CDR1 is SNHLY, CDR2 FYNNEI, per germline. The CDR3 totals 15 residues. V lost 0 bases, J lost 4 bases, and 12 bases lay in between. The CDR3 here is CASSEAPHSGYGYTF. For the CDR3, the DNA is TGTGCCAGCAGTGAAGCCCCGCACAGCGGCTATGGCTACACCTTC.

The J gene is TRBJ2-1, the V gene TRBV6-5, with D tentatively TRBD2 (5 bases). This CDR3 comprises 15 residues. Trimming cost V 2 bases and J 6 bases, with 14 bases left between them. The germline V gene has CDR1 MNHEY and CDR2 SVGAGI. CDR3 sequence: CASSYGTRTANEQFF. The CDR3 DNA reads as TGTGCCAGCAGTTACGGTACTAGGACCGCCAATGAGCAGTTCTTC.

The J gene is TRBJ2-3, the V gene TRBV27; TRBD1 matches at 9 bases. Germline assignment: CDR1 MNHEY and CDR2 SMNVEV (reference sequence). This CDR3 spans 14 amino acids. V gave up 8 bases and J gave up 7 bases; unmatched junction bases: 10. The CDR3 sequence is CASRQGGGLNTQYF. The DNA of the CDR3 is TGTGCCAGCCGACAGGGGGGGGGCCTTAATACGCAGTATTTT.

CDR3 nucleotide sequence: TGTGCCAGTACCTGGACAGGGACCACAGATACGCAGTATTTT. It codes for CASTWTGTTDTQYF. The rearrangement links TRBV19 to TRBJ2-3; 8 positions match TRBD1. This CDR3 region has 14 residues. V lost 7 bases to trimming and J lost 2 bases; unmatched junction nucleotides: 5. From germline, CDR1 is LNHDA and CDR2 SQIVND (reference sequence). The complete variable domain, with remaining parts taken from reference TRBV19 and TRBJ2-3, reads DGGITQSPKYLFRKEGQNVTLSCEQNLNHDAMYWYRQDPGQGLRLIYYSQIVNDFQKGDIAEGYSVSREKKESFPLTVTSAQKNPTAFYLCASTWTGTTDTQYFGPGTRLTVL.

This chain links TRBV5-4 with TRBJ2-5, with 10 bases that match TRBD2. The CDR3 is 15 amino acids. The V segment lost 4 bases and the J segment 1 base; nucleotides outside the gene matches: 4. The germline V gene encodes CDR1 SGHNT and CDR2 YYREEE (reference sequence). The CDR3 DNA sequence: TGTGCCAGCAGCCCCGGACTAGCGGTCCAAGAGACCCAGTACTTC. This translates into CASSPGLAVQETQYF.

The CDR3 region is CARGPGDTQYF. The CDR3 DNA reads TGTGCCAGAGGGCCGGGGGATACGCAGTATTTT. The chain joins TRBV10-3 to TRBJ2-3, with D possibly being TRBD2 (5 bases). V was clipped by 10 bases and J by 6 bases, with 11 bases between them. CDR3 length: 11 residues. Germline V CDR1 and CDR2: ENHRY, SYGVKD.

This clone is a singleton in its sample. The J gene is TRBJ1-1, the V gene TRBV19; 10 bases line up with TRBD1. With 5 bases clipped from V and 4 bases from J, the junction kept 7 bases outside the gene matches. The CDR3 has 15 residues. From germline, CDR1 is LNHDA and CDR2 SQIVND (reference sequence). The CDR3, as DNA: TGTGCCAGTAGTGGGGGACAGGGGACCGGCACTGAAGCTTTCTTT. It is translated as CASSGGQGTGTEAFF.

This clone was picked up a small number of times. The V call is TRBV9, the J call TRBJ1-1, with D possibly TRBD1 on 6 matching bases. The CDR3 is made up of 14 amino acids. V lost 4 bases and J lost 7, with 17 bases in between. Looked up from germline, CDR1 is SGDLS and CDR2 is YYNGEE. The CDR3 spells CASSPPGVVGEAFF. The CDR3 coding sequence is TGTGCCAGCAGCCCGCCAGGGGTTGTCGGTGAAGCTTTCTTT.

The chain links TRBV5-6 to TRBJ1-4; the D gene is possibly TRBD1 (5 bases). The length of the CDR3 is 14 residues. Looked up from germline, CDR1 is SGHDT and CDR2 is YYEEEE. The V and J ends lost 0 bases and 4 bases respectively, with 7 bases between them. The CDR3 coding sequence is TGTGCCAGCAGCTTGGGACAGTTTAATGAAAAACTGTTTTTT. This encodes CASSLGQFNEKLFF.

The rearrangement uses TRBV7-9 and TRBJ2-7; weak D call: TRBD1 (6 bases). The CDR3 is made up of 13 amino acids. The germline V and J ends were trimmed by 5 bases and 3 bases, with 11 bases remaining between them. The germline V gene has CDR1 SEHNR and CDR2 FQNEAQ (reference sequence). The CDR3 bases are TGTGCCAGCAGCCCCCGGGACAACTACGAGCAGTACTTC. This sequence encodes CASSPRDNYEQYF. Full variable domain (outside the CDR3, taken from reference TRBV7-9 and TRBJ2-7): DTGVSQNPRHKITKRGQNVTFRCDPISEHNRLYWYRQTLGQGPEFLTYFQNEAQLEKSRLLSDRFSAERPKGSFSTLEIQRTEQGDSAMYLCASSPRDNYEQYFGPGTRLTVT.

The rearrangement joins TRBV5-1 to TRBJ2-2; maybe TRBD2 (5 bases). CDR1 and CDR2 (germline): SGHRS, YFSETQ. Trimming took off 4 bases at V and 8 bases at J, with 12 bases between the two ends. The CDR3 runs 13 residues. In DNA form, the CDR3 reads TGCGCCAGCAGCCTCTATGAGGGAGGGGAGCTGTTTTTT. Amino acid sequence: CASSLYEGGELFF.

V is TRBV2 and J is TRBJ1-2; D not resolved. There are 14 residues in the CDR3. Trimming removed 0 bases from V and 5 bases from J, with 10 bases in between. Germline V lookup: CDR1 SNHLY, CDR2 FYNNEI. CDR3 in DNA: TGTGCCAGCAGTGAAGCGGAGGTCGGGTATGGCTACACCTTC. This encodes CASSEAEVGYGYTF.

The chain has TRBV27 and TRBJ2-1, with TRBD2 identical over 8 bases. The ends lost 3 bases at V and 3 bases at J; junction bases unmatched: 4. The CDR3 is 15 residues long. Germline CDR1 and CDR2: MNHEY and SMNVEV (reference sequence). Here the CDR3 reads CASSFGSGDYNEQFF. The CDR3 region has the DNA TGTGCCAGCAGTTTTGGTAGCGGGGACTACAATGAGCAGTTCTTC.

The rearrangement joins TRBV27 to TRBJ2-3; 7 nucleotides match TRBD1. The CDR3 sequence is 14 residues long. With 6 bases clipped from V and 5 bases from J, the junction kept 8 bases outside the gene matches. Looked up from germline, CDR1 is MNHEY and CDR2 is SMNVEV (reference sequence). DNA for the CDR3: TGTGCCAGCAGACTAAAGACAGGGATAGATACGCAGTATTTT. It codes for CASRLKTGIDTQYF.

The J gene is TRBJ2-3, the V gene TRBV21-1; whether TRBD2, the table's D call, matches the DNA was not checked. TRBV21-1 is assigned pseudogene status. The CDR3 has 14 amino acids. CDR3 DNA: TGTGCCAGCAGCAAAAAGGACTTCACAGATACGCAGTATTTT. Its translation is CASSKKDFTDTQYF.

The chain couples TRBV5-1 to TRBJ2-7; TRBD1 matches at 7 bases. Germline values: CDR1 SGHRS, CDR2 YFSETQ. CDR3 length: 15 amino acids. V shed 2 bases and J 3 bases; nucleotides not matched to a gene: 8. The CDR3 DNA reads TGCGCCAGCAGCTTAGAGGCAGGGGGATACTACGAGCAGTACTTC. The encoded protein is CASSLEAGGYYEQYF.

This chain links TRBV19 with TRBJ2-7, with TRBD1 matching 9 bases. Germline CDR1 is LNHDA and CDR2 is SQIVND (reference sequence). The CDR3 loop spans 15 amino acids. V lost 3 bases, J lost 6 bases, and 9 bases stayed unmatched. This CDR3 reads CASSMGTGWGIEQYF. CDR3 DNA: TGTGCCAGTAGTATGGGGACAGGGTGGGGAATCGAGCAGTACTTC.

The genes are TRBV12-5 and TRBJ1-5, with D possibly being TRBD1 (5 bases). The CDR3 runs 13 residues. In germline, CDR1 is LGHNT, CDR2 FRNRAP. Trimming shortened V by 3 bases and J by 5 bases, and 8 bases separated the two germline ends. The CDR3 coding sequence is TGTGCTAGTGGTTTAGGGGCCGATCAGCCCCAGCATTTT. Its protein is CASGLGADQPQHF.